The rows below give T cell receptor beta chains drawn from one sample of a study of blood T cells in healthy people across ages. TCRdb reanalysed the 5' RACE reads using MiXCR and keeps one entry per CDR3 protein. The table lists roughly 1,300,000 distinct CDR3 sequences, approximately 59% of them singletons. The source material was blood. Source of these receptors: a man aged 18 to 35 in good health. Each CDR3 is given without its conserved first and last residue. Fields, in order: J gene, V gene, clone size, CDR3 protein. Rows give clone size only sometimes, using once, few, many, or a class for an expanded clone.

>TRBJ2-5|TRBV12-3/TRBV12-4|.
ASSQGDRRYQETQY
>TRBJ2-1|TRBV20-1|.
SASGLGTSVYNEQF
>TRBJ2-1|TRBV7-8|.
ASSERANSYNEQF
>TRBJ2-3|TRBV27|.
ASSLQGLRTDTQY
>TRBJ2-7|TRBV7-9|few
ASSIRSVQTYEQY
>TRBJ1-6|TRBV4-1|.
ASSQDKGRNSPLH
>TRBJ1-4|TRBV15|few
ATSREGQTNEKLF
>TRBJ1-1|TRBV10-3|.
AISESAGLNTEAF
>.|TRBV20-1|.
SARGPRTQY
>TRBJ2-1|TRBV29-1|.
SVAGTYTSLAGNYNEQF
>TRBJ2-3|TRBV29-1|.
SVDSPGSTSTDTQY
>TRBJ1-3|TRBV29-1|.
SVEYGDSGNTIY
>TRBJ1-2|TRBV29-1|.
SAEHDRGAYYGYT
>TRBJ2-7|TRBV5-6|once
ASSLIRTTFTGFYEQY
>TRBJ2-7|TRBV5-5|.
ASSLLAGGKGEQY
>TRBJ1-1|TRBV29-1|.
SVGADLNTEAF
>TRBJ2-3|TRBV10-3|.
ASRRGVLADTDTQY
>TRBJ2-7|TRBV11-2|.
ASASVAGRFEQY
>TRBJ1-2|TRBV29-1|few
SVQGGAIRAYGYT
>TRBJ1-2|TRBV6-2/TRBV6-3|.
ASSYPGTAVPSNYGYT
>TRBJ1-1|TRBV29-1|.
SVAVENTEAF
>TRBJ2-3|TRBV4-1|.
ASSQVQRNTDTQY
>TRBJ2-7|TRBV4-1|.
ASRQTGRGEQY
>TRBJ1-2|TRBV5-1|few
ASSLTGPNGYT
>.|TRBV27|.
ASSFHGQGRDEQY
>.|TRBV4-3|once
ASSQDINPGNNEQF
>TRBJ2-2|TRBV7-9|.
ASSDWGAGELF
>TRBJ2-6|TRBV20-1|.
SARNSGANVLT
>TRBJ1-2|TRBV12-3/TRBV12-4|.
ASTTGLPSGYT
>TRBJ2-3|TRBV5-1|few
ASSFQSSPDTQY
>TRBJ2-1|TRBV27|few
ASRLSGGLAYEQF
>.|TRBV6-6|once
ASSPPGPAEQY
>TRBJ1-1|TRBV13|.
ASSFYRDTEAF
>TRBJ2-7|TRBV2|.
ASSVRDGRIYEQY
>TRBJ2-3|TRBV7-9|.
ASSNLRTSWDTQY
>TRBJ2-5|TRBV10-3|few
AISESGEETQY
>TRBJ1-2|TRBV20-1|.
SASRAEDYGYI
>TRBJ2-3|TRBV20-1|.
GAGRGAADTQY
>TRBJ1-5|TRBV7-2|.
ASGLGDRNQPQH
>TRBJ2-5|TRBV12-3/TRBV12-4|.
ASSPSSGLAATGTQY
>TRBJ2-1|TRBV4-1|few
ASSQGQGLF
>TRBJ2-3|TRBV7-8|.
ASSLGRVRTDTQY
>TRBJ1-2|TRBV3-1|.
ASSPRVGTDLWRYT
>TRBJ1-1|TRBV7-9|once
ASSFTSNTEAF
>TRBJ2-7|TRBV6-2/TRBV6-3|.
ASSYHKSYEQY
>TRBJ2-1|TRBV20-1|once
SARDPLSGMGEQF
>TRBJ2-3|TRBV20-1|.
SAHTSGGGGGTDTQY
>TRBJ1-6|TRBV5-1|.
ASSQGQENSPPH
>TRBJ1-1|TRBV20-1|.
SARKAGMNTEAF
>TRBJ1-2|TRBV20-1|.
SARTDGYT
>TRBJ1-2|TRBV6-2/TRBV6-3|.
ASSYSENYGYT